The rows below give T cell receptor beta chains drawn from one sample of a study of T-cell reconstitution after alpha-beta-depleted transplantation in children. TCRdb independently ran MiXCR on the PCR reads; one entry per CDR3 protein. The table records hundreds of thousands of distinct CDR3 sequences, roughly 15% of them present only once. The sample here was PBMCs, mostly from graft donor cells, taken 360 days after TCRalphabeta/CD19-depleted stem cell transplant. The receptors here all came from a male patient aged 10-17 years who had a stem cell transplant for acute lymphoblastic leukemia, so the T cells may come from the graft donor. CDR3s include the opening cysteine and the closing phenylalanine or tryptophan. D genes are given only for firm matches. Some rows have no size entry. The others give once, few or many, or a class for an expanded clone.

v_call,j_call,clone_size,d_call,cdr3_nt,cdr3_aa
TRBV5-1,TRBJ2-7,.,.,TGCGCCAGCAGCTTGGTGGGTCACGCTTCCGAGCAGTACTTC,CASSLVGHASEQYF
TRBV29-1,TRBJ2-7,few,TRBD2,TGCAGCGTACGACTAGCGGGGGTTCGCGAGCAGTACTTC,CSVRLAGVREQYF
TRBV24-1,TRBJ2-1,.,TRBD2,TGTGCCACCAGTGATCTCACGGGACTAGCGGGATTTGAGCAGTTCTTC,CATSDLTGLAGFEQFF
TRBV11-1,TRBJ2-1,.,TRBD2,TGTGCCAGCAGCTTAGGCAGTAGCGGGAGAGGAGCCTACAATGAGCAGTTCTTC,CASSLGSSGRGAYNEQFF
TRBV12-3/TRBV12-4,TRBJ2-7,few,TRBD1,TGTGCCAGCAGTTTCCCGGGACAGGCCGCCTACGAGCAGTACTTC,CASSFPGQAAYEQYF
TRBV5-4,TRBJ2-3,.,.,TGTGCCAGCAGCTTGTGGCCGGGTGTGCAGTATTTT,CASSLWPGVQYF
TRBV9,TRBJ2-5,.,TRBD2,TGTGCCAGCAGCGTAGGAATATTCGGGACTAGCGGTCAAGAGACCCAGTACTTC,CASSVGIFGTSGQETQYF
TRBV5-1,TRBJ2-3,many,TRBD2,TGCGCCAGCACCCCGGGACTAGCGTCTAGCACAGATACGCAGTATTTT,CASTPGLASSTDTQYF
TRBV3-1,TRBJ2-3,.,.,TGTGCCAGCAGCCGGACCGCGGGCACAGATACGCAGTATTTT,CASSRTAGTDTQYF
TRBV20-1,TRBJ1-1,.,.,TGCAGTGCCAAGATCCAGGGTGAAGCTTTCTTT,CSAKIQGEAFF
TRBV7-9,TRBJ2-5,many,TRBD1,TGTGCCAGCAGCTGGACAGGGGTAGAGACCCAGTACTTC,CASSWTGVETQYF
TRBV24-1,TRBJ2-5,.,.,TGTGCCACCAGTGACCCGGGACATGGGGGGACCCAGTACTTC,CATSDPGHGGTQYF
TRBV12-5,TRBJ1-5,few,.,TGTGCTAGTGGTTTGGCCGCGATCGGGGTGAGCAATCAGCCCCAGCATTTT,CASGLAAIGVSNQPQHF
TRBV5-5,TRBJ2-7,few,.,TGTGCCAGCAGCTTCACGGTCTACGAGCAGTACTTC,CASSFTVYEQYF
TRBV12-5,TRBJ2-5,.,.,TGTGCTAGTGGTTTGGTTACTGGACGGCCCGAGGAAGAGACCCAGTACTTC,CASGLVTGRPEEETQYF
TRBV27,TRBJ1-5,many,.,TGTGCCAGCAGTTTCGTGGCTTCGCAGCCCCAGCATTTT,CASSFVASQPQHF
TRBV24-1,TRBJ2-3,few,TRBD1,TGTGCCACCAGTGTCCTGGGACAGGAACTCACAGATACGCAGTATTTT,CATSVLGQELTDTQYF
TRBV4-2,TRBJ2-5,.,TRBD1,TGTGCCAGCAGCCCTCGTTCTGGACAGGCGCAATATGAGACCCAGTACTTC,CASSPRSGQAQYETQYF
TRBV29-1,TRBJ2-1,many,.,TGCAGCGTTGAGGGCCGGCTAGTTAACAATGAGCAGTTCTTC,CSVEGRLVNNEQFF
TRBV15,TRBJ2-7,.,TRBD2,TGTGCCACCAGCAGAGATGGCCTAGCGGGAGTCAGGTACGAGCAGTACTTC,CATSRDGLAGVRYEQYF
TRBV5-5,TRBJ2-2,.,TRBD2,TGTGCCAGCAGCTTCCTGACTAGCGGGAAAACCACCGGGGAGCTGTTTTTT,CASSFLTSGKTTGELFF
TRBV5-1,TRBJ2-7,many,TRBD2,TGCGCCAGCAGCTGGCGGGAGGGGGAGCAGTACTTC,CASSWREGEQYF
TRBV6-5,TRBJ2-3,many,.,TGTGCCAGCAGTTACGTCTTGGCAGGAGATACGCAGTATTTT,CASSYVLAGDTQYF
TRBV6-5,TRBJ1-3,few,TRBD1,TGTGCCAGCAGTCGCGGGACAGGGCTGGACACCATATATTTT,CASSRGTGLDTIYF
TRBV10-1,TRBJ2-7,few,TRBD1,TGCGCCAGCAGTGAGATTGCGACAGGGGCCTACGAGCAGTACTTC,CASSEIATGAYEQYF
TRBV5-1,TRBJ2-7,few,.,TGCGCCAGCAGCTTCTCGACTCTCTACGAGCAGTACTTC,CASSFSTLYEQYF
TRBV18,TRBJ1-5,.,TRBD1,TGTGCCAGCTCACCGAATTCGCAGGGGGCTAGTCAGCCCCAGCATTTT,CASSPNSQGASQPQHF
TRBV3-1,TRBJ1-4,few,TRBD1,TGTGCCAGCAGCCGGGCAGACAGGGAACACGAAAAACTGTTTTTT,CASSRADREHEKLFF
TRBV2,TRBJ2-4,.,.,TGTGCCAGCAACTTTCTTGGGTACAGCGCCGTCCTAGCCAAAAACATTCAGTACTTC,CASNFLGYSAVLAKNIQYF
TRBV7-9,TRBJ2-1,.,TRBD2,TGTGCCAGCAGCCCTCCCGGGACTAGCGGGAGATATGAGCAGTTCTTC,CASSPPGTSGRYEQFF
TRBV5-4,TRBJ2-1,.,TRBD2,TGTGCCAGCAGCTTACACCTTGGACTAGCGGGAGGCGATGAGCAGTTCTTC,CASSLHLGLAGGDEQFF
TRBV11-1,TRBJ2-5,many,TRBD1,TGTGCCAGCAGCTTCGACAGGGGGATGAAGACCCAGTACTTC,CASSFDRGMKTQYF
TRBV9,TRBJ2-5,few,.,TGTGCCAGCAGCGTAGCTACAGGGACTCTCGGGAAGACCCAGTACTTC,CASSVATGTLGKTQYF
TRBV2,TRBJ2-3,.,.,TGTGCCAGCAAGGGGGAGAGGACAGATACGCAGTATTTT,CASKGERTDTQYF
TRBV29-1,TRBJ2-3,many,.,TGCAGCGTTGATTTCGGCTGGGCCGATACGCAGTATTTT,CSVDFGWADTQYF
TRBV7-9,TRBJ2-7,few,TRBD1,TGTGCCAGCAGCCCACCTCCCGGGACAGGGTCCTACGAGCAGTACTTC,CASSPPPGTGSYEQYF